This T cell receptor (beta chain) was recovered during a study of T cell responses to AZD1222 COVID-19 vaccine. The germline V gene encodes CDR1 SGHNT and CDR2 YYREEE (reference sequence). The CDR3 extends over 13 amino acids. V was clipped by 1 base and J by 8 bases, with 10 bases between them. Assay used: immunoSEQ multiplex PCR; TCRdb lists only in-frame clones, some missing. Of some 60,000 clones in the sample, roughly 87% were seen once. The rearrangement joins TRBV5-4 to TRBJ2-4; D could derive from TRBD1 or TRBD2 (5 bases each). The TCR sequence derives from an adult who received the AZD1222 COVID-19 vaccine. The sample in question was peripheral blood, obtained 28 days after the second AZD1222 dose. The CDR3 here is CASSLRQGDIQYF. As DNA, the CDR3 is TGTGCCAGCAGCTTGCGGCAGGGAGACATTCAGTACTTC.